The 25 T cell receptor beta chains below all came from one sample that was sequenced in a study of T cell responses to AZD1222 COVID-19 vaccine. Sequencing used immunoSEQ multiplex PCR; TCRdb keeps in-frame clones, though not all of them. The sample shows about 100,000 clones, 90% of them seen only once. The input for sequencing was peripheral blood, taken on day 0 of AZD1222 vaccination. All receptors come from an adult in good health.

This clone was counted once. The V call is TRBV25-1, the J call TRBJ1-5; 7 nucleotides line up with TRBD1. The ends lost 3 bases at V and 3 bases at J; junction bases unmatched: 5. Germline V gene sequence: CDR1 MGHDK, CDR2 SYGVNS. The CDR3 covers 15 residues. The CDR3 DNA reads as TGTGCCAGCAGTGAGCTAGGACAGGACAATCAGCCCCAGCATTTT. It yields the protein CASSELGQDNQPQHF.

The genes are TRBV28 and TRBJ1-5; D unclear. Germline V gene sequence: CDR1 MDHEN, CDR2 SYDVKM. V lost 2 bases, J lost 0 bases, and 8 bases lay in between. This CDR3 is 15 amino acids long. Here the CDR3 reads CASSLTEDSNQPQHF. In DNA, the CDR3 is TGTGCCAGCAGTTTAACGGAAGATAGCAATCAGCCCCAGCATTTT. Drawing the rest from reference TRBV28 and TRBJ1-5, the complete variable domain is DVKVTQSSRYLVKRTGEKVFLECVQDMDHENMFWYRQDPGLGLRLIYFSYDVKMKEKGDIPEGYSVSREKKERFSLILESASTNQTSMYLCASSLTEDSNQPQHFGDGTRLSIL.

The CDR3 DNA reads as TGCGCCAGCAGCCGCGTCCTTGGAGTCAATCAGCCCCAGCATTTT. Protein: CASSRVLGVNQPQHF. The V gene is TRBV4-1, the J gene TRBJ1-5; D gene unclear. Germline CDR1 MGHRA, CDR2 YSYEKL. With 4 bases removed from V and 3 bases from J, the gap between germline ends came to 13 bases. The CDR3 sequence is 15 residues long.

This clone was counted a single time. This CDR3 reads CASSLVLGGSTGELFF. In DNA form, the CDR3 reads TGTGCCAGCAGCTTGGTGCTAGGAGGGAGCACCGGGGAGCTGTTTTTT. The chain links TRBV5-8 to TRBJ2-2; a possible D gene is TRBD2 (6 bases). The CDR3 contains 16 residues. With 0 bases removed from V and 4 bases from J, the gap between germline ends came to 13 bases. Germline V CDR1 and CDR2: SGHTS, YDEGEE.

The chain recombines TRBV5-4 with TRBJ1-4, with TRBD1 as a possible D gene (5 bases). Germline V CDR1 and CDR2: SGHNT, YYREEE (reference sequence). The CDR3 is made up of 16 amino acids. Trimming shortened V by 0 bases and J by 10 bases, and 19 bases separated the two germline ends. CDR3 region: CASSLDTGSRGGKLFF. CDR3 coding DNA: TGTGCCAGCAGCTTGGACACAGGCTCTCGCGGGGGAAAACTGTTTTTT.

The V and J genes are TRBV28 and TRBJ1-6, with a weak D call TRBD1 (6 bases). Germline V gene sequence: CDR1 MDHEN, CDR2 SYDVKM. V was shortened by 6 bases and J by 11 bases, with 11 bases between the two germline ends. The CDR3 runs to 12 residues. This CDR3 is CASSPRGAPLHF. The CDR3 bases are TGTGCCAGCAGCCCCAGGGGTGCACCCCTCCACTTT. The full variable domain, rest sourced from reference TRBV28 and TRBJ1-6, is DVKVTQSSRYLVKRTGEKVFLECVQDMDHENMFWYRQDPGLGLRLIYFSYDVKMKEKGDIPEGYSVSREKKERFSLILESASTNQTSMYLCASSPRGAPLHFGNGTRLTVT.

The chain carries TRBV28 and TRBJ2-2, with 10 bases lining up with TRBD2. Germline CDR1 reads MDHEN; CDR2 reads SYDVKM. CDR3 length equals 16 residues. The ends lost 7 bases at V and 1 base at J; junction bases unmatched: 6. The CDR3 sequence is CASTRSSGGNTGELFF. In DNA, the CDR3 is TGTGCCAGCACCCGTTCTAGCGGGGGGAACACCGGGGAGCTGTTTTTT.

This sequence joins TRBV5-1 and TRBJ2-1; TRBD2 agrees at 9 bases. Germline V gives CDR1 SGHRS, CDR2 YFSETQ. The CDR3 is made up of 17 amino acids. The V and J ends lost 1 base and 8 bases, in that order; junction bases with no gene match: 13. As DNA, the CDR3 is TGCGCCAGCAGCTTGCCTCCCGCGGGGGGGCCCCCCCATGAGCAGTTCTTC. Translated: CASSLPPAGGPPHEQFF.

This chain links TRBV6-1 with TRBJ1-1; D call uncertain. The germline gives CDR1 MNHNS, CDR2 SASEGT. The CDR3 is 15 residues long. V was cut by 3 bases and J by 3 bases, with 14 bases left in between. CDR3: CASSELYSTYTEAFF. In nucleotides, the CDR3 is TGTGCCAGCAGTGAGTTGTATTCCACCTACACTGAAGCTTTCTTT.

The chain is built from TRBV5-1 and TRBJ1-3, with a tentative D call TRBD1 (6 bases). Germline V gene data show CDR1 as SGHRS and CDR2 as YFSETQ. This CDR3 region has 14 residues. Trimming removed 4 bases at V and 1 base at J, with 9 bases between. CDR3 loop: CASSADRSGNTIYF. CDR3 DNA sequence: TGCGCCAGCAGCGCCGACAGGTCTGGAAACACCATATATTTT. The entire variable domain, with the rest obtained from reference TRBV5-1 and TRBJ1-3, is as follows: KAGVTQTPRYLIKTRGQQVTLSCSPISGHRSVSWYQQTPGQGLQFLFEYFSETQRNKGNFPGRFSGRQFSNSRSEMNVSTLELGDSALYLCASSADRSGNTIYFGEGSWLTVV.

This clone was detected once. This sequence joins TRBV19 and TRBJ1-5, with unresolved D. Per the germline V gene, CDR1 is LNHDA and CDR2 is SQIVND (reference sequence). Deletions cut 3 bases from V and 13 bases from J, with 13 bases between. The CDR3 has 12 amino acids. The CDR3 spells CASSMPSHRQHF. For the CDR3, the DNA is TGTGCCAGTAGTATGCCCTCCCACAGACAGCATTTT.

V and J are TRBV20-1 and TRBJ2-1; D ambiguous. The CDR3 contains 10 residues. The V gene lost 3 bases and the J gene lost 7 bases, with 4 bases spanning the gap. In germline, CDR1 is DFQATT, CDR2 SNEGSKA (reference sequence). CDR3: CSASWNEQFF. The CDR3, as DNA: TGCAGTGCTAGTTGGAATGAGCAGTTCTTC.

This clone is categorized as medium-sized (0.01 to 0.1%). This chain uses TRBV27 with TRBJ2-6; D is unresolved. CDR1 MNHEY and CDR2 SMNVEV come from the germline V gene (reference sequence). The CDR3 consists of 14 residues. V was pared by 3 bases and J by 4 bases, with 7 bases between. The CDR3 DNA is TGTGCCAGCAGTTTTGTTAGAGGGGCCAACGTCCTGACTTTC. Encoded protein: CASSFVRGANVLTF.

This CDR3 is CASSYLRGDGYTF. DNA for the CDR3: TGTGCCAGCAGTTATCTTAGGGGGGATGGCTACACCTTC. This chain joins TRBV2 and TRBJ1-2; D possibly corresponds to TRBD1 (6 bases). The CDR3 runs 13 residues. Germline-derived CDR1 and CDR2 are SNHLY and FYNNEI. Trimming shortened V by 5 bases and J by 6 bases, and 13 bases separated the two germline ends.

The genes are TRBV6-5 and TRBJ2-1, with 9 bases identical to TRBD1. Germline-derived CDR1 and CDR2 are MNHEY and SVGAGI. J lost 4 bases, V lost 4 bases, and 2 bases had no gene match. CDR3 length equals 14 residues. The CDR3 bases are TGTGCCAGCAGTTTGACAGGGGGATACAATGAGCAGTTCTTC. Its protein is CASSLTGGYNEQFF.

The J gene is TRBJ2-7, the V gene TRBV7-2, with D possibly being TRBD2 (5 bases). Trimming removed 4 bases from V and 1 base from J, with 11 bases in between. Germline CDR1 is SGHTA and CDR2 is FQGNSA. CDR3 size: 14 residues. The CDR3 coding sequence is TGTGCCAGCAGCTGGCTAGCCCAGTCCTACGAGCAGTACTTC. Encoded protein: CASSWLAQSYEQYF.

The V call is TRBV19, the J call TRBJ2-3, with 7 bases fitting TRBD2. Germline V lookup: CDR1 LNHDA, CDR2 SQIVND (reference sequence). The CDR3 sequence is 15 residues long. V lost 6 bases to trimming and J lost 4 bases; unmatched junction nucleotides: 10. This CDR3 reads CASSPTSWEADTQYF. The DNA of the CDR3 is TGTGCCAGTAGCCCGACTAGCTGGGAGGCAGATACGCAGTATTTT.

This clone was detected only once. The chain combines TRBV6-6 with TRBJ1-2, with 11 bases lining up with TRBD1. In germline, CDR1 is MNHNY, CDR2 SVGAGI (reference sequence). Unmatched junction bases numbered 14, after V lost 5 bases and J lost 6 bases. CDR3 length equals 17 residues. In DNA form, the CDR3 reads TGTGCCAGCAGTCTTACCGGGACAGGGGGTTCTAAGGATGGCTACACCTTC. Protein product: CASSLTGTGGSKDGYTF.

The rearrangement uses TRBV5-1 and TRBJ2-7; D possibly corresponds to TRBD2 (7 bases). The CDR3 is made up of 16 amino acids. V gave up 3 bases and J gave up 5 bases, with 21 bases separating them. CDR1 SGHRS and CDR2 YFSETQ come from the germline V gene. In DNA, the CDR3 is TGCGCCAGCAGCTCGCCGCGGGGGCGAATGGGCAACGAGCAGTACTTC. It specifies CASSSPRGRMGNEQYF.

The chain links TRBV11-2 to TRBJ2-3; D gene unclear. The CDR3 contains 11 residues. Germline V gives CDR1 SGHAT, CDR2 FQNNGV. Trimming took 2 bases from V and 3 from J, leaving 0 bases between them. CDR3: CASSLTDTQYF. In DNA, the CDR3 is TGTGCCAGCAGCTTAACAGATACGCAGTATTTT.

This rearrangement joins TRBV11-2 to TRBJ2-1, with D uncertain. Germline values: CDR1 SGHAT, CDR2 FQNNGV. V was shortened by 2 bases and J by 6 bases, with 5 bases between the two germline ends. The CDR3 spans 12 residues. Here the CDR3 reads CASSLMGNEQFF. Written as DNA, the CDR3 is TGTGCCAGCAGCTTAATGGGCAATGAGCAGTTCTTC.

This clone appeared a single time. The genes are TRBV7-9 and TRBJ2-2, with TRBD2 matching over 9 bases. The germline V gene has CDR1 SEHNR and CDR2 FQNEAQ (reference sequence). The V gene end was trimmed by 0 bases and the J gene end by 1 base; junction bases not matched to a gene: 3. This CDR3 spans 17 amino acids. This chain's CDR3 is CASSLASSGMNTGELFF. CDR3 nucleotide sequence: TGTGCCAGCAGCTTAGCGTCTAGCGGGATGAACACCGGGGAGCTGTTTTTT.

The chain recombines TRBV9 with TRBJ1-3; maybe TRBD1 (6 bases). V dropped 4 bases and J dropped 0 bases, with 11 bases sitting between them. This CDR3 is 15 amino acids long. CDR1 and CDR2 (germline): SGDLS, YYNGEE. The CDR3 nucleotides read TGTGCCAGCAGCCCCCACAGGGACTCTGGAAACACCATATATTTT. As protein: CASSPHRDSGNTIYF.

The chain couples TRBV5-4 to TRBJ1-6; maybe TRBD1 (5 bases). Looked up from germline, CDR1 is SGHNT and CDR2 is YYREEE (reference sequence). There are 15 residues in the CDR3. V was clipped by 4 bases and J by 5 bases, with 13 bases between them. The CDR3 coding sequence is TGTGCCAGCAGCCGACGGGACGCCGATAATTCACCCCTCCACTTT. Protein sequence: CASSRRDADNSPLHF.

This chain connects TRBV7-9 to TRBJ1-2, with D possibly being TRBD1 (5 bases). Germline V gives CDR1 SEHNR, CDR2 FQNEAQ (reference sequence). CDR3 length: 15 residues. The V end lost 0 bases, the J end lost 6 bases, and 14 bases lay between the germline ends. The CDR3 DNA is TGTGCCAGCAGCTTAGCGGACATCCTTGGAGATGGCTACACCTTC. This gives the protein CASSLADILGDGYTF. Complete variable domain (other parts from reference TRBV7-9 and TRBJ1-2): DTGVSQNPRHKITKRGQNVTFRCDPISEHNRLYWYRQTLGQGPEFLTYFQNEAQLEKSRLLSDRFSAERPKGSFSTLEIQRTEQGDSAMYLCASSLADILGDGYTFGSGTRLTVV.